The rows below give T cell receptor beta chains drawn from one sample of a study of blood T cell repertoires in COVID-19. TCRdb's copy holds only in-frame clones and misses some; the assay was immunoSEQ multiplex PCR. The table shows 130,000 to 150,000 clones, with more than 75% occurring only once. The specimen sequenced was peripheral blood. Source of these receptors: a man aged 60-69 years with acute or convalescent COVID-19. CDR3s include the opening cysteine and the closing phenylalanine or tryptophan. D genes are given only for firm matches. Rows give clone size only sometimes, using once, few, many, or a class for an expanded clone.

TRBD2	TRBJ2-1	NA	TRBV4-1	TGCGCCAGCAGCCAAGATAGCGAGCGGGAGGGCCTAGATGAGCAGTTCTTC	CASSQDSEREGLDEQFF
TRBD2	TRBJ2-7	once	TRBV20-1	TGCAGTGCTAGCGCGGGAGACGAGCAGTACTTC	CSASAGDEQYF
NA	TRBJ1-1	NA	TRBV7-8	TGTGCCAGCAGCTTAGGCGCCCCCGGGGTGGCTGAAGCTTTCTTT	CASSLGAPGVAEAFF
NA	TRBJ2-6	NA	TRBV19	TGTGCCAGTAGCCGGGGTTCTGGGGCCAACGTCCTGACTTTC	CASSRGSGANVLTF
NA	TRBJ2-7	NA	TRBV10-3	TGTGCCATCAGTGTCAAGGACAGTCCCTACGAGCAGTACTTC	CAISVKDSPYEQYF
NA	TRBJ2-1	NA	TRBV7-7	TGTGCTAGCAGCCTCGGGACAATCGAAAGCTCCTACAATGAGCAGTTCTTC	CASSLGTIESSYNEQFF
TRBD2	TRBJ2-7	NA	TRBV7-2	TGTGCCAGCAGCCGTAACCCTGGCGGGAGCTCCTACGAGCAGTACTTC	CASSRNPGGSSYEQYF
NA	TRBJ2-7	NA	TRBV7-9	TGTGCCAGCAGCTTTGCGGACAGACACGAGCAGTACTTC	CASSFADRHEQYF
TRBD2	TRBJ2-1	NA	TRBV3-1/TRBV3-2	TGTGCCAGCAGTCCCTTGGGACTAGCGGGAATTAGCTCCTACAATGAGCAGTTCTTC	CASSPLGLAGISSYNEQFF
TRBD1	TRBJ1-1	NA	TRBV5-1	TGCGCCAGCAGCCCGGGACAGAGACACACTGAAGCTTTCTTT	CASSPGQRHTEAFF
TRBD2	TRBJ2-2	NA	TRBV19	TGTGCCAGTAGTATAGATCGGGGTAGCGGGGTCCCCGGGGAGCTGTTTTTT	CASSIDRGSGVPGELFF
TRBD1	TRBJ1-1	NA	TRBV5-4	TGTGCCAGCAGCTTGGCGGACAGGGTTGAAGCTTTCTTT	CASSLADRVEAFF
NA	TRBJ2-1	NA	TRBV5-4	TGTGCCAGCAGCTTGTCCCAGGGTTTGAGAAATGAGCAGTTCTTC	CASSLSQGLRNEQFF
TRBD1	TRBJ2-7	NA	TRBV28	TGTGCCAGCAGCGAACTGGGACAGGGAGGCGAGCAGTACTTC	CASSELGQGGEQYF
NA	TRBJ2-2	many	TRBV9	TGTGCCAGCGGACCGGGATATACCGGGGAGCTGTTTTTT	CASGPGYTGELFF
TRBD1	TRBJ1-5	NA	TRBV2	TGTGCCAGCAGTGAAGGTTTAGGGGGCGCAAGTCAGCCCCAGCATTTT	CASSEGLGGASQPQHF
NA	TRBJ2-2	NA	TRBV9	TGTGCCAGCAGCGTAAACCGGGACTTCGGCACCGGGGAGCTGTTTTTT	CASSVNRDFGTGELFF
TRBD2	TRBJ2-7	NA	TRBV3-1/TRBV3-2	TGTGCCAGCAGCTACGGACTAGCGGGAACCGAGCAGTACTTC	CASSYGLAGTEQYF
NA	TRBJ1-4	NA	TRBV7-9	TGTGCCAGCAGCTTGGGGGGGCGCTTTGAAAAACTGTTTTTT	CASSLGGRFEKLFF
NA	TRBJ2-6	NA	TRBV7-3	TGTGCCAGCAGCTCTCTCGTCTCTGGGGCCAACGTCCTGACTTTC	CASSSLVSGANVLTF
TRBD1	TRBJ2-4	once	TRBV28	TGTGCCAGCAGTCCCGGGACAGAAAAAAACATTCAGTACTTC	CASSPGTEKNIQYF
TRBD1	TRBJ2-5	NA	TRBV28	TGTGCCAGCACAACCGGACAGGGTTGGGAGACCCAGTACTTC	CASTTGQGWETQYF
TRBD2	TRBJ2-4	NA	TRBV19	TGTGCCAGTAGTAACCCAAACGGGGGGGAAAACATTCAGTACTTC	CASSNPNGGENIQYF
NA	TRBJ2-7	NA	TRBV3-1/TRBV3-2	TGTGCCAGCAGCCGAAGCCGCTACGAGCAGTACTTC	CASSRSRYEQYF
TRBD1	TRBJ2-1	NA	TRBV29-1	TGCAGCGCAGTTGGGGTTACAGGGGGCGCACACAATGAGCAGTTCTTC	CSAVGVTGGAHNEQFF
NA	TRBJ2-1	NA	TRBV11-2	TGTGCCAGCAGAGGACAGCCCTCCTACAATGAGCAGTTCTTC	CASRGQPSYNEQFF
TRBD2	TRBJ2-1	NA	TRBV7-9	TGTGCCAGCAGCCAAGCCCCCGGGACTAGCGCCTACAATGAGCAGTTCTTC	CASSQAPGTSAYNEQFF
NA	TRBJ1-1	few	TRBV30	TGTGCCTGGAGACCCCGAGGTGGCGGGACTGAAGCTTTCTTT	CAWRPRGGGTEAFF
NA	TRBJ1-1	NA	TRBV3-1/TRBV3-2	TGTGCCAGCAGCCAAGGAGCGGGGGGCGGGACTGAAGCTTTCTTT	CASSQGAGGGTEAFF
NA	TRBJ1-1	NA	TRBV27	TGTGCCAGCAGTTTCAGGGTGAACACTGAAGCTTTCTTT	CASSFRVNTEAFF
TRBD2	TRBJ2-3	NA	TRBV7-8	TGTGCCAGCAGCTTAGCGTCGACTAGCGGGAGTGGGGATACGCAGTATTTT	CASSLASTSGSGDTQYF
TRBD2	TRBJ2-5	NA	TRBV5-4	TGTGCCAGCAGCTTACGACTAGCGGGAGGTGGGGAGACCCAGTACTTC	CASSLRLAGGGETQYF
TRBD2	TRBJ2-1	NA	TRBV4-1	TGCGCCAGCAGCCAAGCCCTAGCGGGGTACAATGAGCAGTTCTTC	CASSQALAGYNEQFF
NA	TRBJ2-2	NA	TRBV30	TGTGCCTGGACCCGAGTAGCCGGGGAGCTGTTTTTT	CAWTRVAGELFF
TRBD2	TRBJ2-7	NA	TRBV6-5	TGTGCCACTTCGACCGGGACTAGCGGAGCCAAGCAGTACTTC	CATSTGTSGAKQYF
TRBD1	TRBJ2-5	NA	TRBV10-1	TGCGCCAGCAGTGGCGGACAGGGCCAAGAGACCCAGTACTTC	CASSGGQGQETQYF
TRBD2	TRBJ2-3	NA	TRBV9	TGTGCCAGCAGCGTATATGGACTAGCGGCTAATACGCAGTATTTT	CASSVYGLAANTQYF
TRBD2	TRBJ2-3	NA	TRBV18	TGTGCCAGCTCACCGGGACTAGCGGTGACAGATACGCAGTATTTT	CASSPGLAVTDTQYF
NA	TRBJ2-5	NA	TRBV2	TGTGCCAGCAGCCGGGACACGGTAGTGCAAGAGACCCAGTACTTC	CASSRDTVVQETQYF
NA	TRBJ2-6	NA	TRBV6-6	TGTGCCAGCAGTCTACAGAGCTCTGGGGCCAACGTCCTGACTTTC	CASSLQSSGANVLTF
TRBD2	TRBJ2-7	NA	TRBV27	TGTGCCAGCACTCCTAGGGCTAGCGGAGCCTACGAGCAGTACTTC	CASTPRASGAYEQYF
TRBD2	TRBJ2-1	NA	TRBV4-1	TGCGCCAGCAGCCAAGGGGGGCTAGCGGGGGCCTACAATGAGCAGTTCTTC	CASSQGGLAGAYNEQFF
TRBD1	TRBJ2-7	once	TRBV6-5	TGTGCCAGCCGGCCGACAGGGGGCGCCTACGAGCAGTACTTC	CASRPTGGAYEQYF
NA	TRBJ2-5	NA	TRBV7-7	TGTGCCAGCAGCCTATCCTTAGCCCTCAGGGCGGAGACCCAGTACTTC	CASSLSLALRAETQYF
TRBD2	TRBJ2-7	NA	TRBV10-3	TGTGCCATCATGCCCGAGGGACGGAGCGGGAGGGCCGGGGAGCAGTACTTC	CAIMPEGRSGRAGEQYF
TRBD2	TRBJ2-5	few	TRBV6-6	TGTGCCAGCAGTTCAACCGGACTAGATGACCAGTACTTC	CASSSTGLDDQYF
TRBD1	TRBJ2-7	NA	TRBV4-2	TGTGCCAGCAGCCAGGACAGGGCCATCTCCTACGAGCAGTACTTC	CASSQDRAISYEQYF